The present entry profiles one T cell receptor beta chain with its context. Its specific antigen is unknown. Per-base quality was not reported, and no clone a single base away is much larger than it. The source of the sample is a study of early stage breast cancer tumors (dated by TCRdb to about 2017). With regard to the full study: Of the approximately 15 invasive breast tumors, approximately 11 were found to be estrogen receptor-positive, progesterone receptor-positive and HER2-negative. On average, each sample got around 10-fold read coverage. About 70% of the 12 ER+/PR+/HER2- tumors were invasive ductal carcinomas, while the other four were invasive lobular carcinomas. Across all samples, 2 million to 3 million templates representing over a million unique clonotypes were detected. Points the paper makes about the study in general: Bulk genomic DNA sequencing of unsorted cells missed chain pairing and functional markers such as CD4, CD8 and FOXP3. Enriched TCRB sequences shared across patients were mostly commonly generated sequences, unlikely to play an important role in the tumor microenvironment. Repertoires from blood resembled normal breast more closely than tumor, and using blood as a reference for each tissue separated tumor from normal in 14 of 16 patients. Because the cohort was small, analysis by tumor subtype was not possible. Compared with adjacent normal breast tissue, tumors had 2.5 to 3-fold higher T cell density and higher clonality.

The study profiled bulk TCR beta-chain repertoires in matched peripheral blood, tumor and adjacent normal breast tissue taken from approximately 15 patients with early-stage breast cancer. Before surgery, roughly 4.5-11 mL of whole blood was collected in EDTA tubes and processed within 2 hours. Peripheral blood mononuclear cells were isolated by Ficoll-Paque centrifugation in SepMate-50 tubes. PBMCs were cryopreserved in roughly 90% FBS with about 10% DMSO in aliquots of roughly 1.9 to 4.5 million cells and stored in liquid nitrogen. The Qiagen AllPrep DNA/RNA Mini kit was used to extract genomic DNA. Each sample was amplified as two independent genomic DNA replicates: about 0.54 ug for blood and roughly 1.5 ug for tumor or normal breast. TCRB sequencing of genomic DNA was carried out with the ImmunoSeq Intro kit according to the manufacturer's instructions. Multiplex PCR was run for about 30 cycles using proprietary primers and spike-in control sequences for absolute quantification. Single-end 150-bp reads were used to sequence an 87-bp fragment covering the CDR3 and the flanking V and J genes. Seven samples, each with two replicates, were multiplexed per lane of an Illumina MiSeq using version 3.0 chemistry. As for the authors' bioinformatics: Raw data were processed with the vendor's proprietary pipeline, and both replicates were merged into a single result per sample. Productive rearrangements sharing the V-gene family, CDR3 amino acid sequence and J-gene segment were defined as clonotypes. To compute clonality, the normalized Shannon entropy (Pielou evenness) of TCRB abundances was subtracted from 1. T cell density was estimated as total templates divided by the number of input cells, with the number of input cells inferred from the DNA input amount. Recon, run with its default parameters, was used to estimate overall repertoire diversity and clonality. Tumor-enriched clonotypes were defined as having over 0.1% abundance in tumor and at least 32-fold higher abundance than in normal breast. TCRdb carries this immuneACCESS record with in-frame sequences only. Its versions omit some clonotypes, under half of them owing to an unresolved V gene in the studies checked, with the rest unexplained. V and J calls and clone size are given by that table; D and trimming were obtained from the DNA. A total of about 72,000 clones appear in this sample, 70% to 85% of them only once. Around 3.4% of the sample rests with the top ten.

V lost 8 bases and J lost 9 bases, and the count of bases not matched to a germline gene is 9. CDR1 and CDR2 are read off the germline V gene as MNHNS and SASEGT. The CDR3, cysteine through phenylalanine, is 13 amino acids long. Just the 39-base CDR3 DNA is kept, in frame starting at base 1. This receptor was identified in a person aged 55 to 70 with breast cancer. The rearranged segments are TRBV6-1 and TRBJ2-1; a stretch of 8 junction bases matches TRBD1. The sample taken for sequencing was blood. CDR3 region: CASLRRGRSEQFF. The bases read TGTGCCAGCCTTCGCAGGGGGCGGAGTGAGCAGTTCTTC.